The TCR beta chain under discussion was sequenced for a study of graft-versus-host responses after intestinal transplantation. The overall study: In this cohort, recipients had multivisceral, liver-intestinal, or isolated intestinal transplants.

Produced via immunoSEQ multiplex PCR; TCRdb's table is partial and in-frame only. The repertoire holds 80,000 to 95,000 clones, with roughly 91% as singletons. This CDR3 is built from 14 residues. Losses at the gene ends were 1 base for V and 4 bases for J; bases not matched to a gene: 2. Germline loops: CDR1 SEHNR, CDR2 FQNEAQ (reference sequence). Of note for this clone: Its antigen is undetermined.

Study results and caveats: Within the allografts of patients who had graft-donor T cell macrochimerism, graft-versus-host to host-versus-graft clonal ratios were high. Declining HvG levels early post-transplant were linked to peak circulating GvH clone levels.

The chain carries TRBV7-9 and TRBJ2-3, with 7 bases aligning to TRBD2. The TCR sequence derives from a human donor who received an intestinal transplant. The sample here was unstimulated CD8+ T cells sorted from spleen or lymph node cells, taken before intestinal transplant. The CDR3, as DNA: TGTGCCAGCAGCTTAGAAGGGAGGGCAGATACGCAGTATTTT. Protein: CASSLEGRADTQYF.